A single sample is the source of the 8 T cell receptor beta chains below, sequenced in a study of blood T cell repertoires in COVID-19. Clones were read by immunoSEQ multiplex PCR, and TCRdb kept only the in-frame ones, dropping some. The sample lists about 66,000 clones; around 92% were seen once. Sample: peripheral blood. Receptors originate from a man aged 60 to 75 with acute or convalescent COVID-19.

The chain couples TRBV30 to TRBJ2-3; the match to TRBD2 covers 9 bases. CDR3 size: 13 residues. Germline V gene data show CDR1 as GTSNPN and CDR2 as SVGIG (reference sequence). V lost 5 bases to trimming and J lost 1 base; unmatched junction nucleotides: 1. This CDR3 is CAWRTSGTDTQYF. The CDR3 nucleotides are TGTGCCTGGCGGACTAGCGGCACAGATACGCAGTATTTT.

The chain combines TRBV9 with TRBJ2-7, with TRBD1 identical over 7 bases. Germline CDR1 is SGDLS and CDR2 is YYNGEE. This CDR3 has 14 residues. V was pared by 2 bases and J by 2 bases, with 4 bases of the junction left unmatched. In DNA form, the CDR3 reads TGTGCCAGCAGCGTTAGGACAGGAACCTACGAGCAGTACTTC. The encoded protein is CASSVRTGTYEQYF.

This clone was counted a single time. The chain joins TRBV28 to TRBJ1-1; 7 nucleotides agree with TRBD1. The length of the CDR3 is 15 residues. V was pared by 3 bases and J by 4 bases, with 8 bases of the junction left unmatched. CDR1 and CDR2 (germline): MDHEN, SYDVKM. CDR3 region: CASSLPTGWGTEAFF. CDR3 nucleotide sequence: TGTGCCAGCAGTTTGCCGACAGGGTGGGGCACTGAAGCTTTCTTT.

The chain couples TRBV5-1 to TRBJ2-7; TRBD1 aligns across 10 bases. CDR3 length: 18 residues. Germline lookup yields CDR1 SGHRS and CDR2 YFSETQ. V shed 4 bases and J 3 bases; nucleotides not matched to a gene: 16. CDR3 DNA sequence: TGCGCCAGCAGCGGGGCGGGACAGGGGTCCAGGGGCTACTACGAGCAGTACTTC. Translation: CASSGAGQGSRGYYEQYF.

The rearrangement joins TRBV7-9 to TRBJ2-5; the match to TRBD1 covers 9 bases. The CDR3 has 16 amino acids. From germline, CDR1 is SEHNR and CDR2 FQNEAQ (reference sequence). Unmatched junction bases numbered 11, after V lost 5 bases and J lost 4 bases. In DNA, the CDR3 is TGTGCCAGCAGCCTAGGAGGGGGACAGGGTGGAGAGACCCAGTACTTC. This gives the protein CASSLGGGQGGETQYF. The variable domain in full, completed from reference TRBV7-9 and TRBJ2-5, reads DTGVSQNPRHKITKRGQNVTFRCDPISEHNRLYWYRQTLGQGPEFLTYFQNEAQLEKSRLLSDRFSAERPKGSFSTLEIQRTEQGDSAMYLCASSLGGGQGGETQYFGPGTRLLVL.

This chain joins TRBV24-1 and TRBJ1-5; D remains ambiguous. CDR1 and CDR2 from the germline V gene are KGHDR and SFDVKD. This CDR3 is built from 13 residues. V lost 6 bases to trimming and J lost 4 bases, with 9 bases between them. The CDR3 sequence is CATSLQSNQPQHF. As DNA, the CDR3 is TGTGCCACCAGTTTGCAGTCGAATCAGCCCCAGCATTTT.

J is TRBJ2-3 and V is TRBV6-5, with 9 nucleotides matching TRBD1. V shed 6 bases, J shed 4 bases, and the junction held 8 bases outside the gene matches. The CDR3 covers 15 residues. The V gene's germline CDR1 is MNHEY and CDR2 SVGAGI. Here the CDR3 DNA reads TGTGCCAGCAGGGCCGGGACAGGGATGGCAGATACGCAGTATTTT. Protein product: CASRAGTGMADTQYF.

The chain uses TRBV19 and TRBJ2-3; 9 bases agree with TRBD1. This CDR3 comprises 16 residues. Germline lookup yields CDR1 LNHDA and CDR2 SQIVND (reference sequence). Trimming at V came to 0 bases and at J to 6 bases, leaving 7 bases not matched to a gene. The CDR3 protein is CASSIESTGGPDTQYF. The DNA for the CDR3 is TGTGCCAGTAGTATAGAATCGACAGGGGGTCCCGATACGCAGTATTTT.